One and the same sample provided the 14 T cell receptor beta chains below, sequenced in a study of low-dose radiotherapy and immunotherapy resistance in tumors (dated by TCRdb to between 2021 and 2022). Reading the label with the study, this specimen's time point is: after trial treatment. The label giving this sample's treatment or condition can be read as: LDRT plus nivolumab, ipilimumab, low-dose cyclophosphamide and aspirin (RACIN trial). The sequencing machine was an Illumina MiniSeq. To make first-strand cDNA, Superscript III was used along with a set of TRAV- and TRBV-specific primers so that both the TCRalpha and TCRbeta chains were covered. TCRs were amplified with Phusion for about 20 PCR cycles using a constant-region primer together with the adapter attached to the V primers. TCRdb itself trimmed the public reads at Q25 with fastp, ran MiXCR and retained productive beta chains. Rows matching on CDR3 protein sequence are summarized as one entry with the most common DNA and genes. The sample records about 35,000 distinct CDR3 sequences, 20% of which are singletons. The ten top clones hold roughly 8.3% of the sample.

Material: PBMCs, obtained after low-dose radiotherapy plus immunotherapy. These TCRs come from a female donor with ovarian cancer.

This clonotype was detected ten times or more. The chain employs TRBV11-1 and TRBJ1-4; no clear D. The CDR3 has 15 amino acids. Per germline, CDR1 SGHAT and CDR2 FQDESV (reference sequence). V gave up 5 bases and J gave up 4 bases, with 14 bases separating them. The CDR3 region has the DNA TGTGCCAGCAGCCGGCGGGGTCTTGGTAATGAAAAACTGTTTTTT. Protein sequence: CASSRRGLGNEKLFF.

A note on this clonotype: A read error likely explains this, since a far larger clone differs by one base. This chain connects TRBV5-8 to TRBJ2-1; no clear D. The CDR3 runs to 14 residues. Germline V gene data show CDR1 as SGHTS and CDR2 as YDEGEE. This CDR3 is CASSLALNFNDQFF. The CDR3 DNA follows: TGTGCCAGCAGCTTAGCGCTTAACTTCAATGATCAGTTCTTC.

The chain has TRBV27 and TRBJ2-7; D possibly uses TRBD1 or TRBD2 (6 bases each). Germline V lookup: CDR1 MNHEY, CDR2 SMNVEV (reference sequence). The CDR3 has 15 amino acids. V lost 5 bases and J lost 2, with 16 bases in between. This CDR3 is CASSGGGWPTYEQYF. Here the CDR3 DNA reads TGTGCCAGCAGTGGAGGGGGATGGCCTACCTACGAGCAGTACTTC.

This clonotype was found many times. The rearrangement uses TRBV11-2 and TRBJ2-7; D gene uncertain. V dropped 5 bases and J dropped 9 bases, with 17 bases sitting between them. Looked up from germline, CDR1 is SGHAT and CDR2 is FQNNGV. The CDR3 length is 13 residues. Here the CDR3 reads CASSLYMVPGQYF. CDR3 DNA: TGTGCCAGCAGCCTCTACATGGTGCCAGGGCAGTACTTC.

This clonotype was found many times. The V call is TRBV5-1, the J call TRBJ1-1, with a possible D match to TRBD1 (6 bases). The CDR3 length is 16 residues. Per the germline V gene, CDR1 is SGHRS and CDR2 is YFSETQ. V lost 0 bases to trimming and J lost 0 bases, with 12 bases between them. The CDR3 DNA sequence: TGCGCCAGCAGCTTGGGTCAGGGGCTCATGAACACTGAAGCTTTCTTT. Encoded protein: CASSLGQGLMNTEAFF.

With regard to this clonotype: Because the CDR3's place on the DNA is in doubt, the DNA is left out and the CDR3 is given as listed by TCRdb. V is TRBV4-1 and J is TRBJ2-2; the tabulated D call, TRBD1, remains unverified against the DNA. The CDR3 sequence runs 20 residues, both termini included. Germline CDR1 MGHRA, CDR2 YSYEKL. CDR3 sequence reads: CASSRTGGDPTGELFFFFFF.

The table lists this clonotype with many counts. This chain links TRBV30 with TRBJ2-3; the match to TRBD2 covers 7 bases. V was clipped by 0 bases and J by 3 bases; unmatched bases: 6. This CDR3 has 15 amino acids. Germline V gives CDR1 GTSNPN, CDR2 SVGIG (reference sequence). The CDR3 DNA reads TGTGCCTGGAGTGTACGGGTCGGGGGGACAGATACGCAGTATTTT. It codes for CAWSVRVGGTDTQYF.

This clonotype has a count of ten or more. A much more abundant neighbour one base away suggests this may be a read error. The rearrangement links TRBV6-2 or TRBV6-3 to TRBJ2-1, with D maybe TRBD2 (5 bases). The CDR3 contains 12 residues. The germline V gene has CDR1 MNHEY and CDR2 SVGEGT. The CDR3 region has the DNA TGTGCCATCAGTTACATGGGAGAGGAGCAGTTCTTC. Translating gives CAISYMGEEQFF.

The table lists this clonotype with many counts. The chain carries TRBV5-6 and TRBJ2-7; D is possibly TRBD2 (6 bases). V was cut by 0 bases and J by 4 bases, with 11 bases left in between. From germline, CDR1 is SGHDT and CDR2 YYEEEE. This CDR3 has 14 residues. CDR3 sequence (DNA): TGTGCCAGCAGCTTGGAGGGAGGCAGGTACGAGCAGTACTTC. Translating it yields CASSLEGGRYEQYF.

By share, this clonotype ranks as medium-sized. This chain joins TRBV28 and TRBJ2-1; D gene ambiguous. The length of the CDR3 is 14 residues. Looked up from germline, CDR1 is MDHEN and CDR2 is SYDVKM. Trimming pared 2 bases from V and 10 bases from J, leaving 15 bases between. The CDR3 sequence is CASSLMVRPHEQFF. CDR3 coding DNA: TGTGCCAGCAGTTTAATGGTCCGCCCGCACGAGCAGTTCTTC.

This rearrangement joins TRBV28 to TRBJ2-7, with no clear D. Trimming pared 6 bases from V and 6 bases from J, leaving 12 bases between. The CDR3 spans 12 residues. The V gene's germline CDR1 is MDHEN and CDR2 SYDVKM. The CDR3: CASSRDFREQYF. For the CDR3, the DNA is TGTGCCAGCAGCCGAGACTTTCGCGAGCAGTACTTC.

This clonotype was picked up many times. The chain uses TRBV7-2 and TRBJ2-1, with 9 bases that match TRBD2. The CDR3 covers 15 residues. From germline, CDR1 is SGHTA and CDR2 FQGNSA. J lost 6 bases, V lost 3 bases, and 6 bases had no gene match. The CDR3 bases are TGTGCCAGCAGCTTCCGGACTAGCGTAACCAATGAGCAGTTCTTC. It encodes CASSFRTSVTNEQFF.

The chain employs TRBV13 and TRBJ2-3, with D unresolved. V was cut by 5 bases and J by 1 base, with 10 bases left in between. There are 14 residues in the CDR3. The germline V gene has CDR1 PRHDT and CDR2 FYEKMQ (reference sequence). The CDR3 protein is CASSTSRGTDTQYF. CDR3 in DNA: TGTGCCAGCAGCACCTCTCGGGGCACAGATACGCAGTATTTT.

This clonotype was detected many times. The rearrangement uses TRBV7-2 and TRBJ2-1; maybe TRBD1 (5 bases). Trimming left V 0 bases short and J 4 bases short, with 16 bases between. Germline loops: CDR1 SGHTA, CDR2 FQGNSA. CDR3 length: 17 amino acids. The CDR3 bases are TGTGCCAGCAGCTTAGCCGTGGACACCACCCTATACAATGAGCAGTTCTTC. It codes for CASSLAVDTTLYNEQFF.